The clone carrying this TCR beta chain turned up a few times. Antigen specificity is unknown. CDR1 is SGHDN and CDR2 is FVKESK in the germline V gene. Trimming removed 0 bases from V and 5 bases from J; junction bases left unmatched: 4. The length of the CDR3 is 16 residues. These data come from a study of T-cell reconstitution after alpha-beta-depleted transplantation in children. General observations from the study: Reportedly, alpha-beta T cells present about two months post-transplant originated from several hundred expanded clones of graft origin. Among T cells one year after transplant, newly produced cells accounted for most counts and diversity. Surviving recipient cells, namely T cells and thymic progenitors, were the source of high day-60 TCRbeta diversity in some patients.

Construction of the TCRbeta library involved unique molecular identifiers. TCRdb independently ran MiXCR on the PCR reads; one entry per CDR3 protein. The sample has hundreds of thousands of distinct CDR3 sequences, approximately 12% seen once. Material: PBMCs, mostly from graft donor cells, obtained 360 days after TCRalphabeta/CD19-depleted stem cell transplant. This chain links TRBV14 with TRBJ2-2, with TRBD1 matching over 9 bases. The TCR sequence derives from a male patient aged 10 to 17 who had a stem cell transplant for acute myeloid leukemia, so the T cells may come from the graft donor. The CDR3 is CASSQDPGTGTGELFF. The CDR3 DNA reads as TGTGCCAGCAGCCAAGATCCGGGGACAGGGACCGGGGAGCTGTTTTTT. Full variable domain (missing parts from reference TRBV14 and TRBJ2-2): EAGVTQFPSHSVIEKGQTVTLRCDPISGHDNLYWYRRVMGKEIKFLLHFVKESKQDESGMPNNRFLAERTGGTYSTLKVQPAELEDSGVYFCASSQDPGTGTGELFFGEGSRLTVL.